The rows below give T cell receptor beta chains drawn from one sample of a study of shared clonotypes between healthy human individuals. TCRdb keeps only in-frame clones here, not all; method: immunoSEQ multiplex PCR. Among roughly 700,000 clones listed, 90% were seen once. The sample taken for sequencing was memory CD8+ T cells from PBMCs. The receptors were gathered from a man between 18 and 35 years old in good health. Some clones in this sample may be carry-over from other donors' samples. The CDR3 runs from the conserved cysteine through the conserved F or W. A D gene is named only where the DNA matches it firmly. Clone size is given for some rows only: seen once, a few or many times, or a class if the clone is expanded.

CDR3nt	CDR3aa	v_gene	j_gene	abundance	d_gene
TGTGCCAGCAGCTTGGCCAATGCGGGTGTAAGGTCCTACGAGCAGTACTTC	CASSLANAGVRSYEQYF	TRBV5-5	TRBJ2-7	NA	NA
TGTGCCAGCAGCAGCGGGACTCCCGTCCGTGTGCAGTACTTC	CASSSGTPVRVQYF	TRBV7-9	TRBJ2-7	NA	TRBD2
TGTGCCAGCAGCTTCGGGACCCAAGAGCCCGAGGAGACCCAGTACTTC	CASSFGTQEPEETQYF	TRBV7-8	TRBJ2-5	NA	NA
TGTGCCAGCAGCTTAACGGGGAGGCCTCTAAACACCATATATTTT	CASSLTGRPLNTIYF	TRBV5-8	TRBJ1-3	few	NA
TGTGCCAGCAGCTTGGAGGGGACTAGCGCCCTATACGAGCAGTACTTC	CASSLEGTSALYEQYF	TRBV5-4	TRBJ2-7	NA	TRBD2
TGTGCCAGCAGACGAAGGGACATATACGAGCAGTACTTC	CASRRRDIYEQYF	TRBV6-5	TRBJ2-7	NA	NA
TGTGCCAGCAGTGAAAGGAGGCGGGCGAACACTGAAGCTTTCTTT	CASSERRRANTEAFF	TRBV2	TRBJ1-1	once	NA
TGTGCCAGCAGCCGCTTTGGAGCGTCGAGTCTCTACTTCGAAAAACTGTTTTTT	CASSRFGASSLYFEKLFF	TRBV7-2	TRBJ1-4	NA	NA
TGCGCCAGCAGCCAAGGCTTGGGCTACGAGCAGTACTTC	CASSQGLGYEQYF	TRBV4-1	TRBJ2-7	NA	NA
TGCGCCAGCAGCGGCCTAGCGGGCGGCCCCTCCTACAATGAGCAGTTCTTC	CASSGLAGGPSYNEQFF	TRBV10-1	TRBJ2-1	NA	TRBD2
TGCGCCAGCAGCCAGACCCCAACGCTTGCCACTGAAGCTTTCTTT	CASSQTPTLATEAFF	TRBV4-1	TRBJ1-1	NA	NA
TGTGCCAGCAGCTACTTCCGGGACAGGGGCTCCTACGAGCAGTACTTC	CASSYFRDRGSYEQYF	TRBV7-9	TRBJ2-7	NA	TRBD1
TGTGCCAGCAGCTTGAACAGGGATAACGAAAAACTGTTTTTT	CASSLNRDNEKLFF	TRBV7-6	TRBJ1-4	NA	NA
TGTGCCAGCAGTTTAGTAAACGCAGGGGGGCTGTACTTC	CASSLVNAGGLYF	TRBV27	TRBJ2-7	NA	NA
TGTGCCAGCAGCGGAAGCTCTGGGGCCAACGTCCTGACTTTC	CASSGSSGANVLTF	TRBV7-9	TRBJ2-6	NA	NA
TGCAGCGTACCCAGCGGATACACAGATACGCAGTATTTT	CSVPSGYTDTQYF	TRBV29-1	TRBJ2-3	NA	NA
TGTGCCAGCACTCGAGACAGGGGAGGAGGCAATGAGCAGTTCTTC	CASTRDRGGGNEQFF	TRBV6-5	TRBJ2-1	NA	TRBD1
TGTGCCAGCAGTTTGCCAGATTCACGGAACACTGAAGCTTTCTTT	CASSLPDSRNTEAFF	TRBV28	TRBJ1-1	NA	NA
TGTGCCAGCAGCTTAGACGGGGGCGGGGACACTGAAGCTTTCTTT	CASSLDGGGDTEAFF	TRBV7-6	TRBJ1-1	NA	NA
TGTGCCAGCAGCTTACCCGAGACAGGACAAGAGACCCAGTACTTC	CASSLPETGQETQYF	TRBV5-4	TRBJ2-5	once	NA
TGTGCCAGCAGCTTTAACGCAGGGCTCAATCAGCCCCAGCATTTT	CASSFNAGLNQPQHF	TRBV7-8	TRBJ1-5	NA	NA
TGTGCCTCCACCCCAGGGGGAGCTAACTATGGCTACACCTTC	CASTPGGANYGYTF	TRBV27	TRBJ1-2	NA	TRBD1
TGTGCCAGCAGCTTAACGGGCACAGATACGCAGTATTTT	CASSLTGTDTQYF	TRBV11-3	TRBJ2-3	NA	NA
TGTGCCAGCACCGAAAACCCGTGGGGGGACAGATACAATGAGCAGTTCTTC	CASTENPWGDRYNEQFF	TRBV7-9	TRBJ2-1	NA	NA
TGTGCCAGCAGTTACAGGGGGTGGAACTATGGCTACACCTTC	CASSYRGWNYGYTF	TRBV28	TRBJ1-2	once	TRBD1
TGCGCCAGCAGCCACCGGACAGGGGGCACTGAAGCTTTCTTT	CASSHRTGGTEAFF	TRBV4-1	TRBJ1-1	NA	TRBD1
TGTGCCAGCAGACCTTGGGGTGAGGATACGCAGTATTTT	CASRPWGEDTQYF	TRBV7-2	TRBJ2-3	NA	NA
TGTGCCAGCAGGCCCGACGGAGGGGGCTACGAGCAGTACTTC	CASRPDGGGYEQYF	TRBV28	TRBJ2-7	NA	NA
TGTGCCAGCAGCTTAGTTGAGGACGGGGAGCTGTTTTTT	CASSLVEDGELFF	TRBV7-3	TRBJ2-2	NA	NA
TGTGCCAGCGCCCTGGGACTAGCGACTGCCTACGAGCAGTACTTC	CASALGLATAYEQYF	TRBV27	TRBJ2-7	NA	TRBD2
TGCGCCAGCAGTGTATCCGCCGGGACAGCAAACTATGGCTACACCTTC	CASSVSAGTANYGYTF	TRBV10-2	TRBJ1-2	NA	TRBD1